The 27 T cell receptor beta chains presented below share a single source sample, sequenced in a study of shared clonotypes between healthy human individuals. Data came from immunoSEQ multiplex PCR; TCRdb stores just in-frame clones and leaves some out. The table lists over 2 million clones, about 90% of them singletons. The sample taken for sequencing was naive CD4+ T cells from PBMCs. The subset: CD45RA+ positively selected. The receptors were gathered from a man between 18 and 29 years old in good health. Some clones in this sample may be carry-over from other donors' samples.

The V call is TRBV5-4, the J call TRBJ2-3, with 8 nucleotides matching TRBD1. This CDR3 contains 14 residues. The trim removed 0 bases at V and 4 bases at J, leaving 1 base unmatched. CDR1 is SGHNT and CDR2 is YYREEE in the germline V gene (reference sequence). The CDR3 DNA sequence: TGTGCCAGCAGCTTGGGACAGGGGCCAGATACGCAGTATTTT. Its translation: CASSLGQGPDTQYF.

The genes are TRBV19 and TRBJ2-7, with a possible D match to TRBD2 (6 bases). The germline gives CDR1 LNHDA, CDR2 SQIVND (reference sequence). Trimming cost V 4 bases and J 6 bases, with 22 bases left between them. The CDR3 is 16 residues long. The CDR3 is CASSTPGTRGMGEQYF. The CDR3 nucleotides read TGTGCCAGTAGTACACCCGGGACTCGAGGGATGGGCGAGCAGTACTTC.

This rearrangement joins TRBV7-9 to TRBJ1-6, with D uncertain. Germline V gene lookup returns CDR1 SEHNR and CDR2 FQNEAQ (reference sequence). Deletions cut 5 bases from V and 3 bases from J, with 17 bases between. This CDR3 region has 17 residues. DNA for the CDR3: TGTGCCAGCAGCACTCAACCCCCTGTAGGCTATAATTCACCCCTCCACTTT. Its protein is CASSTQPPVGYNSPLHF.

This rearrangement joins TRBV7-3 to TRBJ2-2, with TRBD2 matching 9 bases. This CDR3 spans 16 amino acids. Germline V gene lookup returns CDR1 SGHTA and CDR2 FQGTGA. V dropped 5 bases and J dropped 6; count of bases not matched to a gene: 10. The CDR3 DNA follows: TGTGCCAGCAGCGCCGGAGGGGCGGGAGGGCCCGGGGAGCTGTTTTTT. Its translation is CASSAGGAGGPGELFF.

This clone showed up just once. The V call is TRBV18, the J call TRBJ2-6; D possibly corresponds to TRBD2 (5 bases). Germline lookup yields CDR1 KGHSH and CDR2 LQKENI. The CDR3 extends over 15 amino acids. The V end was cut by 3 bases, the J end by 2 bases, with 8 bases between. DNA for the CDR3: TGTGCCAGCTCACCCGGGGTGGCTGGGGCCAACGTCCTGACTTTC. Translated, it gives CASSPGVAGANVLTF. Full variable domain (remainder filled in from reference TRBV18 and TRBJ2-6): NAGVMQNPRHLVRRRGQEARLRCSPMKGHSHVYWYRQLPEEGLKFMVYLQKENIIDESGMPKERFSAEFPKEGPSILRIQQVVRGDSAAYFCASSPGVAGANVLTFGAGSRLTVL.

The rearrangement joins TRBV28 to TRBJ2-4; D might be TRBD1 (5 bases). The V and J ends lost 8 bases and 0 bases respectively, with 14 bases between them. CDR1 MDHEN and CDR2 SYDVKM come from the germline V gene. The CDR3 runs 15 residues. The CDR3 DNA reads as TGTGCCAGCCAAGACAGCCTACTAGCCAAAAACATTCAGTACTTC. This codes for CASQDSLLAKNIQYF.

Here the CDR3 reads CASSPIAGPADTQYF. The CDR3 DNA sequence: TGTGCCAGCAGCCCAATAGCGGGCCCTGCGGATACGCAGTATTTT. The genes are TRBV7-3 and TRBJ2-3, with 7 nucleotides matching TRBD2. With V trimmed by 5 bases and J by 6 bases, 11 bases remained unmatched. This CDR3 is built from 15 residues. Germline V lookup: CDR1 SGHTA, CDR2 FQGTGA. Looking up the rest from reference TRBV7-3 and TRBJ2-3 gives the full variable domain: GAGVSQTPSNKVTEKGKYVELRCDPISGHTALYWYRQSLGQGPEFLIYFQGTGAADDSGLPNDRFFAVRPEGSVSTLKIQRTERGDSAVYLCASSPIAGPADTQYFGPGTRLTVL.

This clone has just a few counts. The V and J genes are TRBV28 and TRBJ1-2, with D maybe TRBD1 (6 bases). The CDR3 extends over 14 amino acids. V dropped 4 bases and J dropped 4 bases, with 13 bases sitting between them. Germline V CDR1 and CDR2: MDHEN, SYDVKM. CDR3 coding DNA: TGTGCCAGCAGTTGGACAGCTTCTGGCTATGGCTACACCTTC. As protein: CASSWTASGYGYTF.

This sequence joins TRBV9 and TRBJ2-1, with 9 nucleotides matching TRBD2. The germline V gene encodes CDR1 SGDLS and CDR2 YYNGEE. The CDR3 is 14 residues long. The V and J ends lost 5 bases and 5 bases, in that order; junction bases with no gene match: 5. The CDR3 loop is CASRRLAANNEQFF. The CDR3 DNA is TGTGCCAGCAGAAGACTAGCGGCTAACAATGAGCAGTTCTTC.

The genes are TRBV28 and TRBJ2-3; no firm D call. V lost 3 bases and J 2 bases, leaving 12 bases between the germline ends. Germline CDR1 MDHEN, CDR2 SYDVKM. This CDR3 is 15 amino acids long. The CDR3 sequence is CASSLPGYATDTQYF. The DNA for the CDR3 is TGTGCCAGCAGTTTGCCAGGCTACGCCACAGATACGCAGTATTTT.

Written as DNA, the CDR3 is TGTGCCAGTAGTGACAGGGGGCGGAAGGAGACCCAGTACTTC. Translation: CASSDRGRKETQYF. The J gene is TRBJ2-5, the V gene TRBV19, with 10 bases identical to TRBD1. The CDR3 runs to 14 residues. V gave up 5 bases and J gave up 5 bases; unmatched junction bases: 5. Germline V lookup: CDR1 LNHDA, CDR2 SQIVND (reference sequence).

This clone was seen only once. This chain uses TRBV2 with TRBJ2-1; no definite D call. The germline V gene encodes CDR1 SNHLY and CDR2 FYNNEI. CDR3 length: 12 residues. Trimming stripped 4 bases from V and 6 bases from J, with 7 bases between. CDR3 bases: TGTGCCAGCAGTGTCGCCCGCAATGAGCAGTTCTTC. Its protein product is CASSVARNEQFF.

The rearrangement joins TRBV7-3 to TRBJ2-1; 7 bases are shared with TRBD2. The V gene end was trimmed by 5 bases and the J gene end by 7 bases; junction bases not matched to a gene: 11. Germline V lookup: CDR1 SGHTA, CDR2 FQGTGA. CDR3 length: 15 amino acids. The CDR3 sequence: CASSIGGGSWNEQFF. CDR3 bases: TGTGCCAGCAGCATTGGCGGCGGGAGTTGGAATGAGCAGTTCTTC.

The rearrangement joins TRBV28 to TRBJ2-3; D tentatively fits TRBD1 or TRBD2 (6 bases each). The germline V gene encodes CDR1 MDHEN and CDR2 SYDVKM. The CDR3 covers 17 residues. Trimming removed 5 bases from V and 2 bases from J, with 20 bases in between. In DNA, the CDR3 is TGTGCCAGCAGTCAGGGCGGGGCAGGGGTCTTCACAGATACGCAGTATTTT. This translates into CASSQGGAGVFTDTQYF.

The chain combines TRBV5-1 with TRBJ2-7; D is perhaps TRBD2 (7 bases). CDR1 is SGHRS, CDR2 YFSETQ, per germline. The V and J ends lost 4 bases and 6 bases respectively, with 14 bases between them. The CDR3 spans 13 residues. Here the CDR3 reads CASSQGRELEQYF. In nucleotides, the CDR3 is TGCGCCAGCAGCCAGGGGCGGGAGCTCGAGCAGTACTTC. Based on the CDR3 plus reference TRBV5-1 and TRBJ2-7, the full variable domain is KAGVTQTPRYLIKTRGQQVTLSCSPISGHRSVSWYQQTPGQGLQFLFEYFSETQRNKGNFPGRFSGRQFSNSRSEMNVSTLELGDSALYLCASSQGRELEQYFGPGTRLTVT.

The chain carries TRBV5-1 and TRBJ1-1; D unclear. Germline CDR1 SGHRS, CDR2 YFSETQ. The CDR3 extends over 14 amino acids. The ends were cut back, 0 bases at V and 4 bases at J, with 10 bases in the middle. The DNA of the CDR3 is TGCGCCAGCAGCTTGGAAGGTATAGGCACTGAAGCTTTCTTT. Amino acid sequence: CASSLEGIGTEAFF. Based on the CDR3 plus reference TRBV5-1 and TRBJ1-1, the full variable domain is KAGVTQTPRYLIKTRGQQVTLSCSPISGHRSVSWYQQTPGQGLQFLFEYFSETQRNKGNFPGRFSGRQFSNSRSEMNVSTLELGDSALYLCASSLEGIGTEAFFGQGTRLTVV.

V usage is TRBV7-8 and J usage is TRBJ2-3; D remains ambiguous. CDR3 length: 17 amino acids. V lost 4 bases, J lost 0 bases, and 17 bases lay in between. Germline CDR1 reads SGHVS; CDR2 reads FQNEAQ. The CDR3 region is CASSSAGAGVSTDTQYF. The CDR3 DNA reads as TGTGCCAGCAGCTCTGCTGGTGCAGGCGTTAGCACAGATACGCAGTATTTT.

The chain has TRBV6-6 and TRBJ2-7, with TRBD2 matching 10 bases. CDR1 is MNHNY and CDR2 is SVGAGI in the germline V gene (reference sequence). The CDR3 contains 15 residues. Trimming took 5 bases from V and 2 from J; bases not matched to a gene: 6. The CDR3: CASSPPGTSAYEQYF. The CDR3 DNA reads as TGTGCCAGCAGTCCTCCTGGGACTAGCGCCTACGAGCAGTACTTC.

The chain recombines TRBV4-2 with TRBJ2-6; possible D gene TRBD1, 6 bases. CDR1 and CDR2 (germline): LGHNA, YNFKEQ. The CDR3 extends over 19 amino acids. Trimming took off 2 bases at V and 0 bases at J, with 17 bases between the two ends. CDR3 residues: CASSQSIGQGISGANVLTF. CDR3 in DNA: TGTGCCAGCAGCCAAAGCATAGGGCAGGGGATCTCTGGGGCCAACGTCCTGACTTTC.

This clone was seen only once. CDR3 nucleotide sequence: TGTGCCAGTAGTCCGGGGGACAGTCAAAACTATGGCTACACCTTC. Its protein product is CASSPGDSQNYGYTF. The rearrangement joins TRBV19 to TRBJ1-2, with TRBD1 identical over 7 bases. This CDR3 comprises 15 residues. The V gene end was trimmed by 5 bases and the J gene end by 2 bases; junction bases not matched to a gene: 8. Per germline, CDR1 LNHDA and CDR2 SQIVND (reference sequence).

CDR3 in amino acids: CASSISSVGANVLTF. CDR3 nucleotide sequence: TGTGCCAGTAGTATATCGTCAGTCGGGGCCAACGTCCTGACTTTC. The rearrangement uses TRBV19 and TRBJ2-6; D unclear. Germline V CDR1 and CDR2: LNHDA, SQIVND (reference sequence). The CDR3 spans 15 residues. The V and J ends lost 2 bases and 4 bases respectively, with 9 bases between them.

This rearrangement joins TRBV9 to TRBJ2-3; the D gene is possibly TRBD1 (5 bases). Germline loops: CDR1 SGDLS, CDR2 YYNGEE. The V gene lost 0 bases and the J gene lost 2 bases, with 7 bases spanning the gap. The CDR3 runs 14 residues. The CDR3 nucleotides read TGTGCCAGCAGCGTAGATGGGGCCACAGATACGCAGTATTTT. As protein: CASSVDGATDTQYF.

For the CDR3, the DNA is TGTGGGAACTGGCTAGCGGGGTCCTACGAGCAGTACTTC. The encoded protein is CGNWLAGSYEQYF. The chain couples TRBV10-3 to TRBJ2-7; 9 nucleotides line up with TRBD2. The germline CDR1 and CDR2 sequences are ENHRY and SYGVKD. The CDR3 spans 13 residues.

This rearrangement joins TRBV5-5 to TRBJ1-5; maybe TRBD1 (5 bases). Trimming left V 4 bases short and J 5 bases short, with 22 bases between. Per germline, CDR1 SGHKS and CDR2 YYEKEE (reference sequence). The CDR3 loop spans 17 amino acids. The CDR3 DNA is TGTGCCAGCAGCCTGACCCTTGTATTCCAGGGCTATCAGCCCCAGCATTTT. This codes for CASSLTLVFQGYQPQHF.

The chain recombines TRBV5-8 with TRBJ1-5; D gene uncertain. V lost 0 bases and J lost 12, with 16 bases in between. This CDR3 is 14 amino acids long. Germline CDR1 reads SGHTS; CDR2 reads YDEGEE. The DNA for the CDR3 is TGTGCCAGCAGCTTGGGGCCGGGTGGGGAGGTCCAGCATTTT. Translation: CASSLGPGGEVQHF.

About this clone: Other DNA sequences in this specimen translate into the identical CDR3. This sequence joins TRBV5-1 and TRBJ2-1; 9 bases are shared with TRBD1. This CDR3 comprises 14 residues. The germline CDR1 and CDR2 sequences are SGHRS and YFSETQ. V lost 0 bases to trimming and J lost 7 bases; unmatched junction nucleotides: 2. The CDR3 bases are TGCGCCAGCAGCTTGGGGGACAGGGCAAATGAGCAGTTCTTC. Residues: CASSLGDRANEQFF. Drawing the rest from reference TRBV5-1 and TRBJ2-1, the complete variable domain is KAGVTQTPRYLIKTRGQQVTLSCSPISGHRSVSWYQQTPGQGLQFLFEYFSETQRNKGNFPGRFSGRQFSNSRSEMNVSTLELGDSALYLCASSLGDRANEQFFGPGTRLTVL.

The rearrangement links TRBV5-1 to TRBJ2-7; D ambiguous. With 2 bases removed from V and 3 bases from J, the gap between germline ends came to 9 bases. This CDR3 is built from 13 residues. Germline V gene sequence: CDR1 SGHRS, CDR2 YFSETQ. The CDR3 coding sequence is TGCGCCAGCAGCTTTAATAGGAACTACGAGCAGTACTTC. Its protein product is CASSFNRNYEQYF. Complete variable domain (other parts from reference TRBV5-1 and TRBJ2-7): KAGVTQTPRYLIKTRGQQVTLSCSPISGHRSVSWYQQTPGQGLQFLFEYFSETQRNKGNFPGRFSGRQFSNSRSEMNVSTLELGDSALYLCASSFNRNYEQYFGPGTRLTVT.